The clone carrying this T cell receptor beta chain has at least ten counts. The investigators amplified TCR beta CDR3 regions from RNA transcripts. HTBI primers were used for first-round RT-PCR of the TCR CDR3. TCRdb reprocessed the multiplex PCR reads via MiXCR and lists one record per CDR3 protein. The data contain hundreds of thousands of distinct CDR3 sequences, approximately 15% of them singletons. This sample was taken from a study of T cells in Graves' hyperthyroidism and ophthalmopathy. Looked up from germline, CDR1 is MDHEN and CDR2 is SYDVKM. The CDR3 consists of 12 residues. V was trimmed by 10 bases and J by 4 bases, leaving 13 bases between them.

The clonotype was recovered from a woman under 30 with Graves' hyperthyroidism. Sequencing used blood. This rearrangement joins TRBV28 to TRBJ1-2; D remains unclear. Here the CDR3 reads CATVVAVYGYTF. The CDR3 bases are TGTGCCACAGTAGTAGCGGTCTATGGCTACACCTTC.